Following are 5 T cell receptor beta chains from one sample sequenced in a study of CD8 T cells in Susac syndrome. Random hexamers served to reverse transcribe about 0.5 to 1 ug RNA. TCRdb independently ran MiXCR on the immunoSEQ multiplex PCR reads; one entry per CDR3 protein. The sample has about 160,000 distinct CDR3 sequences, approximately 94% seen once; the top ten hold over 0.09%. Sequenced input: CD4+ T cells from PBMCs. Receptors originate from a human donor with multiple sclerosis.

The V gene is TRBV6-6, the J gene TRBJ1-6; maybe TRBD1 (5 bases). Germline-derived CDR1 and CDR2 are MNHNY and SVGAGI (reference sequence). V lost 7 bases, J lost 10 bases, and 11 bases lay in between. The CDR3 has 12 residues. The CDR3 here is CASKAGRSPLHF. The CDR3 DNA is TGTGCCAGCAAGGCAGGGAGATCACCCCTCCACTTT.

J is TRBJ2-6 and V is TRBV6-5; D not resolved. Trimming took 7 bases from V and 2 from J, leaving 9 bases between them. Germline lookup yields CDR1 MNHEY and CDR2 SVGAGI. This CDR3 is built from 14 residues. Here the CDR3 DNA reads TGTGCCAGCAAACAGCCGACTGGGGCCAACGTCCTGACTTTC. It codes for CASKQPTGANVLTF.

The chain recombines TRBV7-9 with TRBJ2-3; no firm D call. There are 13 residues in the CDR3. V lost 1 base, J lost 7 bases, and 9 bases lay in between. Germline V gene data show CDR1 as SEHNR and CDR2 as FQNEAQ (reference sequence). The DNA of the CDR3 is TGTGCCAGCAGCTTAGGAGGTCTTAATACGCAGTATTTT. The encoded protein is CASSLGGLNTQYF.

This chain uses TRBV5-6 with TRBJ2-7; D may be TRBD2 (7 bases). V lost 4 bases and J 4 bases, leaving 18 bases between the germline ends. The CDR3 length is 15 residues. Germline CDR1 and CDR2: SGHDT and YYEEEE. Here the CDR3 DNA reads TGTGCCAGCAGCGGCGGGCCGGGGGGCGGATACGAGCAGTACTTC. It encodes CASSGGPGGGYEQYF.

The V call is TRBV28, the J call TRBJ2-3, with 8 bases aligning to TRBD1. Germline V CDR1 and CDR2: MDHEN, SYDVKM. The CDR3 contains 13 residues. Trimming cost V 7 bases and J 6 bases; bases outside gene matches: 6. CDR3 in DNA: TGTGCCAGCAACCAGGGACAGGCGGATACGCAGTATTTT. Its translation: CASNQGQADTQYF.